Following are 23 T cell receptor beta chains from one sample sequenced in a study of chemoradiotherapy in HPV16-positive cancers. Produced via immunoSEQ multiplex PCR; TCRdb's table is partial and in-frame only. The sample holds 6,000 to 9,000 clones, about three quarters seen once. The material was obtained from a patient who underwent chemoradiotherapy. The receptor source for this set is a human donor with HPV-associated anogenital cancer.

This clone was recorded only once. Germline and junction disagree at one end, which may indicate a read error. The V and J genes are TRBV7-7 and TRBJ1-4, with a tentative D call TRBD1 (6 bases). Germline CDR1 SSHAT, CDR2 FNYEAQ (reference sequence). The CDR3 totals 15 residues. This CDR3 is CASSQGIGTNEKLFF. The DNA of the CDR3 is TGTGCTAGCAGCCAGGGGATCGGAACTAATGAAAAACTGTTTTTT.

The gene calls are TRBV28 and TRBJ1-6; D is possibly TRBD1 (5 bases). Germline assignment: CDR1 MDHEN and CDR2 SYDVKM. Trimming shortened V by 4 bases and J by 6 bases, and 16 bases separated the two germline ends. CDR3 length equals 16 residues. The CDR3 DNA sequence: TGTGCCAGCAGTTCCTGGGGGAGAAATGGTAATTCACCCCTCCACTTT. It specifies CASSSWGRNGNSPLHF. The complete variable domain, with remaining parts taken from reference TRBV28 and TRBJ1-6, reads DVKVTQSSRYLVKRTGEKVFLECVQDMDHENMFWYRQDPGLGLRLIYFSYDVKMKEKGDIPEGYSVSREKKERFSLILESASTNQTSMYLCASSSWGRNGNSPLHFGNGTRLTVT.

The rearrangement links TRBV6-5 to TRBJ1-2; D is unresolved. The CDR3 covers 15 residues. With 5 bases removed from V and 0 bases from J, the gap between germline ends came to 13 bases. Germline CDR1 is MNHEY and CDR2 is SVGAGI. CDR3 sequence (DNA): TGTGCCAGCAGTCCGGGGAGTCCTACTAACTATGGCTACACCTTC. The encoded protein is CASSPGSPTNYGYTF.

This chain joins TRBV11-2 and TRBJ1-2, with unresolved D. The CDR3 has 14 residues. Germline V gene lookup returns CDR1 SGHAT and CDR2 FQNNGV. V was pared by 1 base and J by 5 bases, with 11 bases between. CDR3 protein: CASSLGGEGYGYTF. In nucleotides, the CDR3 is TGTGCCAGCAGCTTAGGAGGAGAAGGTTATGGCTACACCTTC.

The chain couples TRBV7-9 to TRBJ2-4; D gene ambiguous. The V end was cut by 2 bases, the J end by 1 base, with 6 bases between. CDR3 size: 14 residues. Per the germline V gene, CDR1 is SEHNR and CDR2 is FQNEAQ (reference sequence). CDR3 loop: CASSLHQAKNIQYF. CDR3 coding DNA: TGTGCCAGCAGCTTACACCAGGCCAAAAACATTCAGTACTTC.

The V gene is TRBV11-2, the J gene TRBJ2-2; 8 bases are a match to TRBD2. After removal of 2 bases from V and 6 bases from J, the junction contained 8 bases not matched to a gene. The CDR3 consists of 16 residues. Germline-derived CDR1 and CDR2 are SGHAT and FQNNGV. Here the CDR3 DNA reads TGTGCCAGCAGCTTATTTTCCGATAGCGGGGCCGGGGAGCTGTTTTTT. It translates to CASSLFSDSGAGELFF.

A remark on this clone: An end of the junction differs from the germline gene, which may be a read error. The chain uses TRBV6-5 and TRBJ2-3, with TRBD2 matching 9 bases. The CDR3 length is 15 residues. The germline V gene has CDR1 MNHEY and CDR2 SVGAGI. CDR3 sequence: CASSTSGTSTDTQYF. CDR3 bases: TGTGCCAGCAGTACCTCCGGGACTAGCACTGATACGCAGTATTTT.

The gene calls are TRBV7-2 and TRBJ2-7; 8 bases line up with TRBD1. Trimming took 3 bases from V and 6 from J; bases not matched to a gene: 7. Germline V gives CDR1 SGHTA, CDR2 FQGNSA. The CDR3 contains 14 residues. The CDR3 here is CASSFRQGKGEQYF. The CDR3 nucleotides read TGTGCCAGCAGCTTCCGACAGGGGAAAGGCGAGCAGTACTTC.

The chain links TRBV19 to TRBJ1-6; TRBD1 might be the D (5 bases). The V end lost 5 bases, the J end lost 8 bases, and 13 bases lay between the germline ends. Germline CDR1 is LNHDA and CDR2 is SQIVND (reference sequence). The CDR3 extends over 14 amino acids. The CDR3 protein is CASSYPGEHSPLHF. DNA of the CDR3: TGTGCCAGTAGTTACCCGGGGGAACATTCACCCCTCCACTTT. The entire variable domain, with the rest obtained from reference TRBV19 and TRBJ1-6, is as follows: DGGITQSPKYLFRKEGQNVTLSCEQNLNHDAMYWYRQDPGQGLRLIYYSQIVNDFQKGDIAEGYSVSREKKESFPLTVTSAQKNPTAFYLCASSYPGEHSPLHFGNGTRLTVT.

This clone appeared a few times. The gene calls are TRBV19 and TRBJ2-6; D is unclear. V lost 3 bases, J lost 3 bases, and 12 bases lay in between. The CDR3 extends over 16 amino acids. CDR1 and CDR2 (germline): LNHDA, SQIVND (reference sequence). The CDR3 DNA follows: TGTGCCAGTAGTATCGCTCGCGCTAGTGGGGCCAACGTCCTGACTTTC. As protein: CASSIARASGANVLTF.

This clone has more than one count but fewer than ten. V gene TRBV2 combines with J gene TRBJ1-4; 7 bases line up with TRBD1. Germline CDR1 is SNHLY and CDR2 is FYNNEI. J was trimmed by 3 bases and V by 5 bases; bases with no gene match: 3. There are 14 residues in the CDR3. CDR3 in DNA: TGTGCCAGCAGTCGGGACAGCCCTAATGAAAAACTGTTTTTT. This codes for CASSRDSPNEKLFF.

This clone was recorded only once. The chain links TRBV13 to TRBJ1-4; TRBD1 might be the D (5 bases). Germline assignment: CDR1 PRHDT and CDR2 FYEKMQ (reference sequence). CDR3 length: 14 residues. V was cut by 5 bases and J by 6 bases, with 13 bases left in between. CDR3 DNA: TGTGCCAGCAGCATAGACAGATCTCATGAAAAACTGTTTTTT. This gives the protein CASSIDRSHEKLFF.

This clone turned up a few times. The chain couples TRBV18 to TRBJ1-5, with D unclear. The CDR3 consists of 14 residues. V lost 3 bases to trimming and J lost 11 bases, with 17 bases between them. Germline V gives CDR1 KGHSH, CDR2 LQKENI. The CDR3 region is CASSPTAGSRTQHF. DNA of the CDR3: TGTGCCAGCTCACCTACGGCCGGGTCAAGGACCCAGCATTTT. Full variable domain (remainder filled in from reference TRBV18 and TRBJ1-5): NAGVMQNPRHLVRRRGQEARLRCSPMKGHSHVYWYRQLPEEGLKFMVYLQKENIIDESGMPKERFSAEFPKEGPSILRIQQVVRGDSAAYFCASSPTAGSRTQHFGDGTRLSIL.

The chain is built from TRBV19 and TRBJ1-5; D is perhaps TRBD1 (5 bases). The germline CDR1 and CDR2 sequences are LNHDA and SQIVND (reference sequence). Trimming shortened V by 2 bases and J by 7 bases, and 12 bases separated the two germline ends. The CDR3 runs to 14 residues. CDR3 sequence: CASSIQGRRQPQHF. For the CDR3, the DNA is TGTGCCAGTAGTATACAGGGACGGCGGCAGCCCCAGCATTTT.

This clone has only a few counts. The gene calls are TRBV7-9 and TRBJ1-4; D might be TRBD1 (5 bases). V was cut by 2 bases and J by 6 bases, with 13 bases left in between. CDR3 length equals 15 residues. Germline-derived CDR1 and CDR2 are SEHNR and FQNEAQ (reference sequence). In DNA, the CDR3 is TGTGCCAGCAGCTTAAGTATTACAGGAGATGAAAAACTGTTTTTT. Protein: CASSLSITGDEKLFF.

Comment on this clone: The junction departs from germline at one end; a sequencing error may be responsible. This rearrangement joins TRBV7-7 to TRBJ2-1; D remains ambiguous. The CDR3 sequence is 13 residues long. Germline V gene sequence: CDR1 SSHAT, CDR2 FNYEAQ (reference sequence). The CDR3 DNA reads as TGTGCTAGCAGCTTTGTTTTGGGGAATGAGCAGTTCTTC. Protein sequence: CASSFVLGNEQFF. The full variable domain, in which reference TRBV7-7 and TRBJ2-1 provide the parts outside the CDR3, is GAGVSQSPRYKVTKRGQDVTLRCDPISSHATLYWYQQALGQGPEFLTYFNYEAQPDKSGLPSDRFSAERPEGSISTLTIQRTEQRDSAMYRCASSFVLGNEQFFGPGTRLTVL.

This clone appeared a few times. The rearrangement uses TRBV7-9 and TRBJ2-1, with D hard to call. CDR3 length: 15 amino acids. From germline, CDR1 is SEHNR and CDR2 FQNEAQ (reference sequence). The germline V and J ends were trimmed by 1 base and 2 bases, with 9 bases remaining between them. The CDR3 reads CASSLGGNPYNEQFF. The CDR3 nucleotides read TGTGCCAGCAGCTTAGGAGGTAACCCCTACAATGAGCAGTTCTTC.

The chain links TRBV19 to TRBJ2-7, with TRBD1 matching 9 bases. Trimming took 5 bases from V and 3 from J; bases not matched to a gene: 5. The CDR3 loop spans 14 amino acids. Germline assignment: CDR1 LNHDA and CDR2 SQIVND (reference sequence). CDR3 residues: CASSHRDRDYEQYF. The CDR3 DNA reads TGTGCCAGTAGTCACCGGGACAGGGACTACGAGCAGTACTTC.

The CDR3 nucleotides read TGTGCCAGCAGCTCAAGGGCGAGCACTGAAGCTTTCTTT. This translates into CASSSRASTEAFF. This chain joins TRBV7-9 and TRBJ1-1, with D hard to call. Trimming took off 4 bases at V and 4 bases at J, with 10 bases between the two ends. The germline V gene encodes CDR1 SEHNR and CDR2 FQNEAQ (reference sequence). The CDR3 consists of 13 residues.

The rearrangement links TRBV29-1 to TRBJ2-5; D unresolved. Trimming removed 5 bases from V and 2 bases from J, with 3 bases in between. The CDR3 is made up of 10 amino acids. Germline V gene lookup returns CDR1 SQVTM and CDR2 ANQGSEA. Here the CDR3 DNA reads TGCAGCGTTCTACAAGAGACCCAGTACTTC. Protein sequence: CSVLQETQYF.

The chain uses TRBV19 and TRBJ1-5; D unresolved. Trimming took 9 bases from V and 11 from J, leaving 14 bases between them. Germline V lookup: CDR1 LNHDA, CDR2 SQIVND (reference sequence). The CDR3 is made up of 11 amino acids. This CDR3 reads CASSNRGTQHF. CDR3 in DNA: TGTGCCAGCTCCAATCGAGGGACCCAGCATTTT.

This sequence joins TRBV28 and TRBJ1-2, with TRBD1 matching 7 bases. The CDR3 has 15 residues. Germline V lookup: CDR1 MDHEN, CDR2 SYDVKM. J was trimmed by 7 bases and V by 5 bases; bases with no gene match: 13. This CDR3 reads CASSGTSRGRSGYTF. For the CDR3, the DNA is TGTGCCAGCAGTGGGACCTCCAGGGGGAGGAGTGGCTACACCTTC.

The chain couples TRBV30 to TRBJ1-2; TRBD1 matches 10 bases. The CDR3 consists of 13 residues. Per the germline V gene, CDR1 is GTSNPN and CDR2 is SVGIG (reference sequence). The junction had 4 bases not matched to a gene; V was cut back by 3 bases and J by 6 bases. The CDR3 DNA follows: TGTGCCTGGAGGGGACAGGGGTTCGATGGCTACACCTTC. Its translation: CAWRGQGFDGYTF.